This TCR beta chain was sequenced in a study of blood T cell repertoires in COVID-19. Trimming cost V 4 bases and J 0 bases; bases outside gene matches: 3. There are 15 residues in the CDR3. CDR1 is SGHTA, CDR2 FQGNSA, per germline. The protocol was immunoSEQ multiplex PCR, while the TCRdb copy is restricted to in-frame clones and leaves out a portion. The top ten hold around 7.5% of the sample, which has 300,000 to 400,000 clones, 75% to 90% seen once. The chain recombines TRBV7-2 with TRBJ1-5; 7 bases align to TRBD1. The origin of this receptor is a woman aged 55-70 years with COVID-19, enrolled during active disease. The sample was peripheral blood. The CDR3 loop reads CASSSDRYSNQPQHF. DNA of the CDR3: TGTGCCAGCAGCTCGGACAGGTATAGCAATCAGCCCCAGCATTTT.